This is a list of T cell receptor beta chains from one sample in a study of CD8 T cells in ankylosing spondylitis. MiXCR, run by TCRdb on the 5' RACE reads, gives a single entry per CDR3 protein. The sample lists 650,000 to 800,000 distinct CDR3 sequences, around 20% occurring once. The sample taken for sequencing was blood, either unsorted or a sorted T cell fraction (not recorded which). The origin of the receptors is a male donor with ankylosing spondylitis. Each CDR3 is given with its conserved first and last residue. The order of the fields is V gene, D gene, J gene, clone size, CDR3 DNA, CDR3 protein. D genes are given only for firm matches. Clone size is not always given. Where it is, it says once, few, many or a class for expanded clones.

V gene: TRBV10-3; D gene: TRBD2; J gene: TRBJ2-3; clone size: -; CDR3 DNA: TGTGCCATCAGTGAATCCCGGACTAGCGGGAGGCCTCATACGCAGTATTTT; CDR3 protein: CAISESRTSGRPHTQYF
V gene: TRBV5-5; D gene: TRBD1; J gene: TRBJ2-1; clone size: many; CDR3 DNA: TGTGCCAGCAGGGCAGGGGGTTCCTACAATGAGCAGTTCTTC; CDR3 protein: CASRAGGSYNEQFF
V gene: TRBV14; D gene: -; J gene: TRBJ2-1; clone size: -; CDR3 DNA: TGTGCCAGCAGCCAAGAAGCGTGGTGGTCGGCTTACAATGAGCAGTTCTTC; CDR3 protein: CASSQEAWWSAYNEQFF
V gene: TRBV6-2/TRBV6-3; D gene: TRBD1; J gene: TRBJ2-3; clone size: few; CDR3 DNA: TGTGCCAGCAGTTACACAGGGGGCGCATCTGATTTT; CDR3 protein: CASSYTGGASDF
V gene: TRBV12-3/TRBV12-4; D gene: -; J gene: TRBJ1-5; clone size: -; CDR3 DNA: TGTGCCAGCAGTTTACAGGGGATCTCAGGTCAGCCCCAGCATTTT; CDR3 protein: CASSLQGISGQPQHF
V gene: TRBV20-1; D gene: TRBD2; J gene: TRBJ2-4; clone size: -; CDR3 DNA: TGCAGTGCTAGAGGCGGGAGGGCTAAAAACATTCAGTACTTC; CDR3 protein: CSARGGRAKNIQYF
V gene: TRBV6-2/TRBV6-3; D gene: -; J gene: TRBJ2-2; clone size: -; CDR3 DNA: TGTGCCAGCAGTTCCTACAGCGGGCCGAACACCGGGGAGCTGTTTTTT; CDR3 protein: CASSSYSGPNTGELFF
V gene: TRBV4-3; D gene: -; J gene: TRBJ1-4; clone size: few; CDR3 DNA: TGCGCCAGCAGCCAAAACTTTGGCGGCTCGCCTAATGAAAAACTGTTTTTT; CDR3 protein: CASSQNFGGSPNEKLFF
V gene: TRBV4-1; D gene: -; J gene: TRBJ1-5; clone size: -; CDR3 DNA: TGCGCCAGCAGCATGGGGTCCAATCAGCCCCAGCATTTT; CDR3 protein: CASSMGSNQPQHF
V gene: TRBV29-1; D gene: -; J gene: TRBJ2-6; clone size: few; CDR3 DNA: TGCAGCGTTGGGAAGACTGCTAGCTCTGGGGCCAACGTCCTGACTTTC; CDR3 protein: CSVGKTASSGANVLTF
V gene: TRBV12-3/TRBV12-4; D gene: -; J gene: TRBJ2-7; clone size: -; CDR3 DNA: TGTGCCAGCAGTCGAAGACAGGCAGAGGAGCAGTACTTC; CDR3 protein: CASSRRQAEEQYF
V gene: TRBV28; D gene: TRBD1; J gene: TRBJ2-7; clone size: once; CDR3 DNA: TGTGCCAGCAGTCCGGGACAGGTACATCAGTACTTC; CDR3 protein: CASSPGQVHQYF
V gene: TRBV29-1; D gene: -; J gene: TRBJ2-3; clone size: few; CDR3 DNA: TGCAGCGTTGATCAGGGATTGGATACGCAGTATTTT; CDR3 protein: CSVDQGLDTQYF
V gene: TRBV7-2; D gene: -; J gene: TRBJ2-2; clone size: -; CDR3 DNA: TGTGCCAGCACCGAGGGGGGTCCCGGGGAGCTGTTTTTT; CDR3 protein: CASTEGGPGELFF
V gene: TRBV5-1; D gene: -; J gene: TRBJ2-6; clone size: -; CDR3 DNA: TGCGCCAGCAGCCGTGGGCAGGTCTCTGGGGCCAACGTCCTGACTTTC; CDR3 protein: CASSRGQVSGANVLTF
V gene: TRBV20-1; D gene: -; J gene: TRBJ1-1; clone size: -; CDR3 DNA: TGCAGTGCTAGAGTAAGGATGAACACTGAAGCTTTCTTT; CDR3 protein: CSARVRMNTEAFF
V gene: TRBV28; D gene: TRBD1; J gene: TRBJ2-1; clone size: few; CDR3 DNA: TGTGCCAGCGGGTTGGGCGGACAGGCGACCTACAATGAGCAGTTCTTC; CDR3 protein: CASGLGGQATYNEQFF
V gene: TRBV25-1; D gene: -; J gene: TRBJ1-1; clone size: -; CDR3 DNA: TGTGCCAGCAGTCCCTTGGGGGCAGGGGAAACTGAAGCTTTCTTT; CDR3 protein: CASSPLGAGETEAFF
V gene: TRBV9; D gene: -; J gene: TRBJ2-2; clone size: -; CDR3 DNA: TGTGCCAGCAGCGGGGAACAGGAATACACGAACACCGGGGAGCTGTTTTTT; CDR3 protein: CASSGEQEYTNTGELFF
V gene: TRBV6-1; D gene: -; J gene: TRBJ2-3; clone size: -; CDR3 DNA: TGTGCCAGCAGTCTTTCCGCGGGGGCCTCCACAGATACGCAGTATTTT; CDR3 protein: CASSLSAGASTDTQYF
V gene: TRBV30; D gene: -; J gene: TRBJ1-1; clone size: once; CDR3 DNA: TGTGCCTGGAGTAAGTGGGCTGAAGCTTTCTTT; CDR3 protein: CAWSKWAEAFF
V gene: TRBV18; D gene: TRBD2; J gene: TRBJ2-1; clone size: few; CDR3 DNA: TGTGCCAGCTCACCAAGGACTAGCGACAATGAGCAGTTCTTC; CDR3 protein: CASSPRTSDNEQFF
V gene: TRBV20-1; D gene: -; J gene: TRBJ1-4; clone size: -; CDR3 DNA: TGCAGTGCTAGAGATAAGTTGAGTCCGCAACTGTTTTTT; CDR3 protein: CSARDKLSPQLFF
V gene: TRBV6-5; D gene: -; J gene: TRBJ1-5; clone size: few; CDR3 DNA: TGTGCCAGCAGTTACGTCGGAAAGGATCAGCCCCAGCATTTT; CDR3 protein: CASSYVGKDQPQHF
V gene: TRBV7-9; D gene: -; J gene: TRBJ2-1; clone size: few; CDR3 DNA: TGTGCCAGCAGCATTATAAATTCCTACAATGAGCAGTTCTTC; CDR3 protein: CASSIINSYNEQFF
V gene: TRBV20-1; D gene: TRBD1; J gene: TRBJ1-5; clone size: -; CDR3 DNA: TGCAGTGCTAGAGGGGACAGGGAGGAACAGCCCCAGCATTTT; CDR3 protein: CSARGDREEQPQHF
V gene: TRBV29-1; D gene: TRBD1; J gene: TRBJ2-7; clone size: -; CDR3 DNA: TGCAGCGTTCGATGGGGGACAGGGGGCGCATACGAGCAGTACTTC; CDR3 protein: CSVRWGTGGAYEQYF
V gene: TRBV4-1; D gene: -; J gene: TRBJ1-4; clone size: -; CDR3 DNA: TGCGCCAGCAGCCAAGATAAACAGGATAATGAAAAACTGTTTTTT; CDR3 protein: CASSQDKQDNEKLFF
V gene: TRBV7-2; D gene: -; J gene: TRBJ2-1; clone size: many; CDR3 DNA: TGTGCCAGCAGCTTAGTTAGTACTAGCCCTAACAATGAGCAGTTCTTC; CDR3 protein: CASSLVSTSPNNEQFF
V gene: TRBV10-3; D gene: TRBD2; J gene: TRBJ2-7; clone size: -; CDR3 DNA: TGTGCCATCAGTGAGGGGACTAGCGGACACTCCTACGAGCAGTACTTC; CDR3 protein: CAISEGTSGHSYEQYF
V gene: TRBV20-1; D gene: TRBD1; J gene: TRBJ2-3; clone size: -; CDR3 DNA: TGCAGTGCTACGGACAGGGAATACACAGATACGCAGTATTTT; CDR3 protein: CSATDREYTDTQYF
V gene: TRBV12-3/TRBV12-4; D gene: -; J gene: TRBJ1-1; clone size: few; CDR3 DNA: TGTGCCAGCAGTTTCGGGTCGCAGCACACTGAAGCTTTCTTT; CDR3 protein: CASSFGSQHTEAFF
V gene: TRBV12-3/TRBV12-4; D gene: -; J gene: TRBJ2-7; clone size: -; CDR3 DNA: TGTGCCAGCAGTTTTGCCCCCAGATACGAGCAGTACTTC; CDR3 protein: CASSFAPRYEQYF
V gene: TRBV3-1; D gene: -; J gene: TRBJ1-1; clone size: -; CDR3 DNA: TGTGCCAGCAGCCAAGCGACAGGTTTAACTGAAGCTTTCTTT; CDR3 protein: CASSQATGLTEAFF
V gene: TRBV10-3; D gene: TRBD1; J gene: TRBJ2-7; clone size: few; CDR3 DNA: TGTGCCATCAGTCTCTCCGGGACAGGGAGGGCATACTACGAGCAGTACTTC; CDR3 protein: CAISLSGTGRAYYEQYF
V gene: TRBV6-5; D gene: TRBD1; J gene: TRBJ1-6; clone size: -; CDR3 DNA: TGTGCCAGCAGTTACTCGGGGGACAGGGTTGGTTCACCCCTCCACTTT; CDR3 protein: CASSYSGDRVGSPLHF
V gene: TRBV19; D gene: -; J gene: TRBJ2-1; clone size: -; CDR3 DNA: TGTGCCAGTAGTGCCATCGTATACAATGAGCAGTTCTTC; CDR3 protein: CASSAIVYNEQFF
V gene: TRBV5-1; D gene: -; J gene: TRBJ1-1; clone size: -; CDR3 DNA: TGCGCCAGCACCCTAGGGGAAGGTCGGGAAACTGAAGCTTTCTTT; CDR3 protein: CASTLGEGRETEAFF
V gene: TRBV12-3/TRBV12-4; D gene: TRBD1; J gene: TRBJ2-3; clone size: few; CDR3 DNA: TGTGCCAGCAGTCCGGACAGGGTTAGTACAGATACGCAGTATTTT; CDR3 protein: CASSPDRVSTDTQYF
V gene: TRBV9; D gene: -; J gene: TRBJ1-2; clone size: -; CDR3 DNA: TGTGCCAGCAGCGTAGCTCCCGTGGGTGGCTACACCTTC; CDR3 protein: CASSVAPVGGYTF
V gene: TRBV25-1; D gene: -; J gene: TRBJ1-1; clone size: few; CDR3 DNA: TGTGCCAGCAGTGAATTGGGGTTTAGCACTGAAGCTTTCTTT; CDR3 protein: CASSELGFSTEAFF
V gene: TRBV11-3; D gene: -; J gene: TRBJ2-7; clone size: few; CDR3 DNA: TGTGCCAGCAGCTTATCCGAGAGTTACGAGCAGTACTTC; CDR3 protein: CASSLSESYEQYF
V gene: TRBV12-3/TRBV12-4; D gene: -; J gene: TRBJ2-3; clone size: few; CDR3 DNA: TGTGCCACCGACCCAGATACGCAGTATTTT; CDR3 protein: CATDPDTQYF
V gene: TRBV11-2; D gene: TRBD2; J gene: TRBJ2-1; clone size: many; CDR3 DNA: TGTGCCAGCAGGGAAATAGCGGGGTTGGGTGAGCAGTTCTTC; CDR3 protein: CASREIAGLGEQFF
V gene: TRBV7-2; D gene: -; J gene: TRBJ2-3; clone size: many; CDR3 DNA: TGTGCCAGCAGCTTAGGGGACTCCGCAGGGACAGATACGCAGTATTTT; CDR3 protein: CASSLGDSAGTDTQYF
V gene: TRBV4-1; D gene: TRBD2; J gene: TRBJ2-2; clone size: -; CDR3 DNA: TGCGCCAGCAGCCAAGAGGGGACTAGCGGGAGGGCGAGCACCGGGGAGCTGTTTTTT; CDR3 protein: CASSQEGTSGRASTGELFF